The 32 T cell receptor beta chains in this list originate from one sample, sequenced in a study of T cells after yellow fever vaccination. TCRdb used MiXCR to reprocess the 5' RACE reads, holding one entry per CDR3 protein. The sample holds a few hundred thousand distinct CDR3 sequences; roughly 8.7% are singletons and the top ten take more than 15%. Sample: PBMCs, taken on the day of the first yellow fever vaccination. The source of these receptors is a man aged 18 to 29 who received the YFV17D yellow fever vaccine.

This rearrangement joins TRBV6-5 to TRBJ2-2; D uncertain. CDR1 MNHEY and CDR2 SVGAGI come from the germline V gene. V lost 4 bases and J 5 bases, leaving 17 bases between the germline ends. The CDR3 sequence is 16 residues long. CDR3 DNA: TGTGCCAGCAGTTCCGGGCTCCTCGCTGAGACCGGGGAGCTGTTTTTT. Amino acids: CASSSGLLAETGELFF.

V is TRBV11-2 and J is TRBJ2-1; tentatively, D is TRBD2 (5 bases). The CDR3 extends over 12 amino acids. Per the germline V gene, CDR1 is SGHAT and CDR2 is FQNNGV. V lost 5 bases and J 10 bases, leaving 12 bases between the germline ends. The CDR3 coding sequence is TGTGCCAGCAGCCCCCAGAGGGAAGAGCAGTTCTTC. Translating gives CASSPQREEQFF.

This chain links TRBV20-1 with TRBJ1-2; tentatively, D is TRBD1 (6 bases). This CDR3 region has 15 residues. Trimming removed 0 bases at V and 2 bases at J, with 13 bases between. Germline loops: CDR1 DFQATT, CDR2 SNEGSKA (reference sequence). The CDR3 region is CSARDYRAYNYGYTF. The CDR3 region has the DNA TGCAGTGCTAGAGATTACAGGGCGTACAACTATGGCTACACCTTC.

The chain has TRBV27 and TRBJ2-3; 9 bases line up with TRBD2. Trimming at V came to 10 bases and at J to 2 bases, leaving 16 bases not matched to a gene. CDR3 size: 17 residues. In germline, CDR1 is MNHEY, CDR2 SMNVEV (reference sequence). CDR3 sequence reads: CATAPFGAGGLTDTQYF. Written as DNA, the CDR3 is TGTGCCACCGCACCCTTCGGGGCGGGGGGGCTCACAGATACGCAGTATTTT.

The sample holds many counts of this clonotype. The chain employs TRBV5-1 and TRBJ2-7, with TRBD2 as a possible D gene (5 bases). Germline loops: CDR1 SGHRS, CDR2 YFSETQ. The V end lost 7 bases, the J end lost 5 bases, and 16 bases lay between the germline ends. The CDR3 consists of 13 residues. The CDR3 nucleotides are TGCGCCAGCGCACCGGGGAACGGCGACGAGCAGTACTTC. It specifies CASAPGNGDEQYF.

The chain links TRBV4-3 to TRBJ2-3; 13 bases align to TRBD2. V shed 0 bases and J 2 bases; nucleotides not matched to a gene: 5. CDR1 is LGHNA, CDR2 YSLEER, per germline. The CDR3 consists of 18 residues. CDR3 in amino acids: CASSQEITSGGVTDTQYF. The CDR3 DNA reads TGCGCCAGCAGCCAAGAAATTACTAGCGGGGGGGTCACAGATACGCAGTATTTT.

This chain connects TRBV7-6 to TRBJ2-1, with 10 bases aligning to TRBD2. The CDR3 loop spans 15 amino acids. J lost 4 bases, V lost 6 bases, and 6 bases had no gene match. Germline loops: CDR1 SGHVS, CDR2 FNYEAQ. The CDR3 region is CASRSAGGLYNEQFF. The CDR3 DNA reads as TGTGCCAGCAGATCAGCGGGGGGGCTATACAATGAGCAGTTCTTC.

This clonotype was counted only a few times. V and J are TRBV5-1 and TRBJ2-4; a possible D gene is TRBD1 (5 bases). With 2 bases removed from V and 3 bases from J, the gap between germline ends came to 12 bases. The CDR3 loop spans 15 amino acids. Germline V CDR1 and CDR2: SGHRS, YFSETQ. CDR3 sequence: CASSLNGQGKNIQYF. In DNA form, the CDR3 reads TGCGCCAGCAGCTTAAATGGTCAGGGCAAAAACATTCAGTACTTC. Full variable domain (missing parts from reference TRBV5-1 and TRBJ2-4): KAGVTQTPRYLIKTRGQQVTLSCSPISGHRSVSWYQQTPGQGLQFLFEYFSETQRNKGNFPGRFSGRQFSNSRSEMNVSTLELGDSALYLCASSLNGQGKNIQYFGAGTRLSVL.

The rearrangement links TRBV6-1 to TRBJ2-7; TRBD2 is a possible D gene (6 bases). Germline CDR1 MNHNS, CDR2 SASEGT. This CDR3 is 15 amino acids long. Deletions cut 7 bases from V and 2 bases from J, with 18 bases between. The CDR3 sequence is CASTAPGSGAYEQYF. The CDR3 region has the DNA TGTGCCAGCACCGCGCCCGGGTCGGGGGCCTACGAGCAGTACTTC.

This clonotype was seen only a few times. The rearrangement links TRBV7-2 to TRBJ1-4; TRBD1 might be the D (6 bases). Trimming left V 5 bases short and J 8 bases short, with 15 bases between. CDR1 SGHTA and CDR2 FQGNSA come from the germline V gene. The CDR3 is made up of 14 amino acids. The chain's CDR3 is CASSPDYRDEKLFF. In DNA, the CDR3 is TGTGCCAGCAGCCCCGATTACAGGGACGAAAAACTGTTTTTT.

The sample holds many counts of this clonotype. This sequence joins TRBV7-9 and TRBJ1-3, with D possibly being TRBD1 (5 bases). V lost 7 bases and J lost 4, with 20 bases in between. Per the germline V gene, CDR1 is SEHNR and CDR2 is FQNEAQ (reference sequence). The CDR3 loop spans 16 amino acids. CDR3 region: CASTVPGGSSGNTIYF. The CDR3 DNA sequence: TGTGCCAGCACCGTCCCCGGGGGGTCCTCCGGAAACACCATATATTTT.

V and J are TRBV19 and TRBJ1-5; D ambiguous. CDR1 and CDR2 (germline): LNHDA, SQIVND (reference sequence). There are 11 residues in the CDR3. Trimming took 8 bases from V and 9 from J, leaving 11 bases between them. In DNA form, the CDR3 reads TGTGCCAGTGGTCTCCTGGGGCCCCAGCATTTT. It specifies CASGLLGPQHF.

The rearrangement links TRBV7-9 to TRBJ2-3; D uncertain. The V gene's germline CDR1 is SEHNR and CDR2 FQNEAQ (reference sequence). The CDR3 is 15 residues long. V was cut by 5 bases and J by 4 bases, with 16 bases left in between. The CDR3 DNA reads TGTGCCAGCAGCACCGGGCCTCTCGACCCAGATACGCAGTATTTT. Translated, it gives CASSTGPLDPDTQYF.

V gene TRBV7-2 combines with J gene TRBJ1-2; no firm D call. The germline gives CDR1 SGHTA, CDR2 FQGNSA. Trimming cost V 5 bases and J 4 bases, with 17 bases left between them. The CDR3 is 15 residues long. CDR3 DNA sequence: TGTGCCAGCAGCAGAGAGGTGCTCCTAACCTATGGCTACACCTTC. Protein sequence: CASSREVLLTYGYTF.

J is TRBJ2-3 and V is TRBV10-3; 8 bases fit TRBD1. The CDR3 consists of 16 residues. J lost 2 bases, V lost 2 bases, and 6 bases had no gene match. Per the germline V gene, CDR1 is ENHRY and CDR2 is SYGVKD. The CDR3 is CAISERGQDPTDTQYF. The DNA for the CDR3 is TGTGCCATCAGTGAGCGGGGACAGGACCCCACAGATACGCAGTATTTT.

The genes are TRBV7-9 and TRBJ1-2, with 11 bases fitting TRBD1. Germline assignment: CDR1 SEHNR and CDR2 FQNEAQ (reference sequence). Losses at the gene ends were 5 bases for V and 7 bases for J; bases not matched to a gene: 12. The CDR3 covers 16 residues. The CDR3 nucleotides are TGTGCCAGCAGCCACGGGCGGACAGGGGGCTGGGGTGGCTACACCTTC. Amino acids: CASSHGRTGGWGGYTF.

V usage is TRBV5-5 and J usage is TRBJ2-7; D is ambiguous. The CDR3 has 13 amino acids. Trimming took 2 bases from V and 2 from J, leaving 8 bases between them. CDR1 is SGHKS and CDR2 is YYEKEE in the germline V gene (reference sequence). CDR3 nucleotide sequence: TGTGCCAGCAGCTTCTCACCGACCTACGAGCAGTACTTC. Translated: CASSFSPTYEQYF. Looking up the rest from reference TRBV5-5 and TRBJ2-7 gives the full variable domain: DAGVTQSPTHLIKTRGQQVTLRCSPISGHKSVSWYQQVLGQGPQFIFQYYEKEERGRGNFPDRFSARQFPNYSSELNVNALLLGDSALYLCASSFSPTYEQYFGPGTRLTVT.

This clonotype was seen more than once but under ten times. The V and J genes are TRBV11-2 and TRBJ2-7; 12 nucleotides match TRBD2. Germline loops: CDR1 SGHAT, CDR2 FQNNGV. This CDR3 is 16 amino acids long. V shed 5 bases, J shed 2 bases, and the junction held 7 bases outside the gene matches. CDR3 residues: CASSARLAGDPYEQYV. The DNA for the CDR3 is TGTGCCAGCAGCGCCCGACTAGCGGGGGACCCCTACGAGCAGTACGTC.

The CDR3 coding sequence is TGCAGTGCCTACGACCGAGCTTCACCCCTCCACTTT. This gives the protein CSAYDRASPLHF. This chain connects TRBV20-1 to TRBJ1-6, with unresolved D. Germline lookup yields CDR1 DFQATT and CDR2 SNEGSKA (reference sequence). This CDR3 is built from 12 residues. The V end was cut by 6 bases, the J end by 9 bases, with 12 bases between.

The J gene is TRBJ2-5, the V gene TRBV24-1, with 8 bases lining up with TRBD1. With V trimmed by 4 bases and J by 1 base, 4 bases remained unmatched. CDR3 length: 15 residues. The germline gives CDR1 KGHDR, CDR2 SFDVKD. CDR3 loop: CATSDRTGSQETQYF. In nucleotides, the CDR3 is TGTGCCACCAGTGACCGGACAGGGAGCCAAGAGACCCAGTACTTC.

The chain carries TRBV6-1 and TRBJ2-1, with TRBD2 as a possible D gene (5 bases). V shed 6 bases and J shed 6 bases, with 18 bases lying between them. Germline loops: CDR1 MNHNS, CDR2 SASEGT. The CDR3 spans 15 residues. The CDR3 loop is CASSPTGSESNEQFF. The CDR3 DNA sequence: TGTGCCAGCAGCCCTACGGGTAGCGAGAGCAATGAGCAGTTCTTC.

The chain couples TRBV24-1 to TRBJ1-2; D gene unclear. From germline, CDR1 is KGHDR and CDR2 SFDVKD. The CDR3 is 13 amino acids. Trimming took 2 bases from V and 10 from J, leaving 13 bases between them. The CDR3 loop reads CATSDWRLHDYTF. CDR3 coding DNA: TGTGCCACCAGTGATTGGCGGTTGCATGACTACACCTTC.

The chain carries TRBV5-6 and TRBJ2-5; D is unresolved. Trimming stripped 1 base from V and 3 bases from J, with 10 bases between. The CDR3 has 14 residues. Germline CDR1 reads SGHDT; CDR2 reads YYEEEE. The CDR3 DNA follows: TGTGCCAGCAGCTTGTCTACGCCGGAAGAGACCCAGTACTTC. This encodes CASSLSTPEETQYF.

This clonotype was counted between two and nine times. The V and J genes are TRBV10-3 and TRBJ2-3, with D perhaps matching TRBD2 (6 bases). Germline V gene sequence: CDR1 ENHRY, CDR2 SYGVKD. Trimming took off 11 bases at V and 2 bases at J, with 8 bases between the two ends. CDR3 length equals 11 residues. In nucleotides, the CDR3 is TGTGCCGCGGGATTCACAGATACGCAGTATTTT. It yields the protein CAAGFTDTQYF.

This clonotype has just a few counts. The V call is TRBV5-1, the J call TRBJ2-5; the D gene is possibly TRBD2 (7 bases). Trimming stripped 2 bases from V and 10 bases from J, with 21 bases between. This CDR3 is built from 15 residues. Per germline, CDR1 SGHRS and CDR2 YFSETQ. The CDR3 sequence: CASSFAAGAQRDQYF. Here the CDR3 DNA reads TGCGCCAGCAGCTTCGCGGCGGGGGCCCAACGGGACCAGTACTTC.

The chain joins TRBV20-1 to TRBJ2-2; the match to TRBD2 covers 13 bases. V trimming: 7 bases; J trimming: 7 bases; junction bases outside the gene matches: 6. CDR3 length: 14 amino acids. Germline V gives CDR1 DFQATT, CDR2 SNEGSKA (reference sequence). Here the CDR3 DNA reads TGCAGTGTTACCGGGACTAGCGGGGACGGGGAGCTGTTTTTT. Protein sequence: CSVTGTSGDGELFF.

The chain employs TRBV12-3 or TRBV12-4 and TRBJ1-1; 7 nucleotides line up with TRBD1. Trimming took 5 bases from V and 1 from J; bases not matched to a gene: 13. CDR3 size: 17 residues. The CDR3 sequence is CASSPGQDRYSNTEAFF. The CDR3 DNA sequence: TGTGCCAGCAGTCCCGGACAGGACCGCTACTCGAACACTGAAGCTTTCTTT.

The rearrangement uses TRBV7-2 and TRBJ2-1, with D hard to call. The germline CDR1 and CDR2 sequences are SGHTA and FQGNSA. Trimming cost V 1 base and J 9 bases, with 10 bases left between them. There are 13 residues in the CDR3. Here the CDR3 DNA reads TGTGCCAGCAGCTTAGTCAACTATGGTGAGCAGTTCTTC. Its protein is CASSLVNYGEQFF.

This chain connects TRBV12-3 or TRBV12-4 to TRBJ2-1, with D perhaps TRBD1 (5 bases). This CDR3 has 16 residues. The germline V and J ends were trimmed by 4 bases and 0 bases, with 13 bases remaining between them. The CDR3 reads CASSSRGLSSYNEQFF. The CDR3 DNA is TGTGCCAGCAGTTCAAGGGGCCTGAGCTCCTACAATGAGCAGTTCTTC.

This clonotype was observed a handful of times. CDR3: CSARDGLATYEQYF. Written as DNA, the CDR3 is TGCAGTGCTAGAGATGGGCTAGCCACCTACGAGCAGTACTTC. The rearrangement uses TRBV20-1 and TRBJ2-7; D may be TRBD2 (5 bases). This CDR3 is 14 amino acids long. The V end was cut by 0 bases, the J end by 2 bases, with 11 bases between. Germline loops: CDR1 DFQATT, CDR2 SNEGSKA (reference sequence).

This clonotype was seen a handful of times. The chain uses TRBV20-1 and TRBJ1-5; 8 nucleotides line up with TRBD1. From germline, CDR1 is DFQATT and CDR2 SNEGSKA (reference sequence). The J segment lost 9 bases and the V segment lost 6 bases, leaving 10 bases of the junction unmatched. The CDR3 is made up of 13 amino acids. CDR3 sequence: CSAQGQVLGPQHF. CDR3 DNA: TGCAGTGCCCAGGGACAGGTTTTAGGGCCCCAGCATTTT.

The V and J genes are TRBV11-2 and TRBJ2-7; 12 nucleotides align to TRBD2. The CDR3 covers 17 residues. The V and J ends lost 0 bases and 2 bases, in that order; junction bases with no gene match: 5. The germline CDR1 and CDR2 sequences are SGHAT and FQNNGV. The DNA for the CDR3 is TGTGCCAGCAGCTTAGAACTAGCGGGGGGCGGGACCTACGAGCAGTACTTC. Amino acids: CASSLELAGGGTYEQYF.